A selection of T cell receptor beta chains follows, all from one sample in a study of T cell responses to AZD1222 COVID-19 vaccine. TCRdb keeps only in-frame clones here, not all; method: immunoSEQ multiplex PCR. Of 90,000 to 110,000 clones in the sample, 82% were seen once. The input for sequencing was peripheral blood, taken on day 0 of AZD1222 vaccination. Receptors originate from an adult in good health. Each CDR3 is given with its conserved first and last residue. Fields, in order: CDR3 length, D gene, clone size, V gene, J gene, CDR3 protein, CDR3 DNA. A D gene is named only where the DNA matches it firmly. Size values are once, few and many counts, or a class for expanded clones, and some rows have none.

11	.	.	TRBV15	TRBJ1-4	CATSGQEKLFF	TGTGCCACCAGCGGACAGGAAAAACTGTTTTTT
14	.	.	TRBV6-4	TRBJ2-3	CASSARGGSDTQYF	TGTGCCAGCAGTGCCAGGGGAGGGTCAGATACGCAGTATTTT
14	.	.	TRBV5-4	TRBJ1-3	CASSLWGTGNTIYF	TGTGCCAGCAGCTTGTGGGGAACTGGAAACACCATATATTTT
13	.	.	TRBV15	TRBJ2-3	CATAIDRTDTQYF	TGTGCCACCGCGATTGACCGCACAGATACGCAGTATTTT
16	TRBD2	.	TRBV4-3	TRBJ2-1	CASSHPGLAGGNEQFF	TGCGCCAGCAGCCACCCGGGACTAGCGGGGGGAAATGAGCAGTTCTTC
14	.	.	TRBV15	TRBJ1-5	CATKDKGIGQPQHF	TGTGCCACCAAGGACAAGGGGATCGGTCAGCCCCAGCATTTT
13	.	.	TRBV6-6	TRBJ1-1	CASSYSPERQAFF	TGTGCCAGCAGTTACTCTCCAGAAAGACAAGCTTTCTTT
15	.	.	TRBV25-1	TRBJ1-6	CASSEFRGDISPLHF	TGTGCCAGCAGTGAGTTTCGGGGGGATATATCACCCCTCCACTTT
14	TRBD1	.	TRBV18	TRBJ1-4	CASSPPSGGEKLFF	TGTGCCAGCTCACCACCGTCAGGGGGCGAAAAACTGTTTTTT
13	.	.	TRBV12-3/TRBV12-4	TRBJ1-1	CASTPVGGTEAFF	TGTGCCAGCACCCCGGTGGGGGGCACTGAAGCTTTCTTT
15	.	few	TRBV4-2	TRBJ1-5	CASSQERASNQPQHF	TGTGCCAGCAGCCAAGAACGGGCTAGCAATCAGCCCCAGCATTTT
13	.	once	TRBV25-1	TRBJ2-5	CASSGIGGETQYF	TGTGCCAGCAGTGGGATTGGCGGAGAGACCCAGTACTTC
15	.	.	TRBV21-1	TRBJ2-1	CASRRDRGAYNEQFF	TGTGCCAGCAGAAGGGACAGGGGTGCCTACAATGAGCAGTTCTTC
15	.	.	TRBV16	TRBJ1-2	CASSQSSGAAIGYTF	TGTGCCAGCAGCCAATCGTCCGGGGCGGCTATTGGCTACACCTTC
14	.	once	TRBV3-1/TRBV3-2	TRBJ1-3	CASSHRVSGNTIYF	TGTGCCAGCAGCCACAGGGTGTCTGGAAACACCATATATTTT
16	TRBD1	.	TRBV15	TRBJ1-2	CATSRDGTGAFYGYTF	TGTGCCACCAGCAGAGACGGGACAGGGGCCTTCTATGGCTACACCTTC
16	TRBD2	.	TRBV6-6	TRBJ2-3	CASSRGLAGGQDTQYF	TGTGCCAGCAGCCGCGGACTAGCGGGGGGGCAGGATACGCAGTATTTT
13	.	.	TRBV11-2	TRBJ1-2	CASSFGPNYGYTF	TGTGCCAGCAGCTTCGGGCCTAACTATGGCTACACCTTC
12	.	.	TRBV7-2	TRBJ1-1	CASSFLNTEAFF	TGTGCCAGCAGCTTCTTAAACACTGAAGCTTTCTTT
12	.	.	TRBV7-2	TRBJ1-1	CASRGIPFEAFF	TGTGCCAGTAGAGGGATCCCCTTTGAAGCTTTCTTT
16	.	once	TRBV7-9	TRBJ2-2	CASSSRSGGPIGELFF	TGTGCCAGCAGCTCTCGATCGGGGGGCCCCATTGGGGAGCTGTTTTTT
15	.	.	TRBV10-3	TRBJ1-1	CATGLGANQNTEAFF	TGTGCCACCGGCTTAGGCGCAAACCAGAACACTGAAGCTTTCTTT